These 27 T cell receptor beta chains originate from one sample sequenced in a study of T cells in Graves' hyperthyroidism and ophthalmopathy. Amplified TCR beta CDR3 regions came from RNA transcripts. Researchers ran a first-round RT-PCR on the TCR CDR3 using the HTBI primer set. TCRdb reanalysed the multiplex PCR reads using MiXCR and keeps one entry per CDR3 protein. Of about 600,000 distinct CDR3 sequences listed, around 15% are singletons. Sequencing was done on a sample of blood. Every receptor here comes from a woman aged 40-49 years with Graves' ophthalmopathy.

The chain couples TRBV7-9 to TRBJ1-1; 8 bases map to TRBD1. The germline V gene encodes CDR1 SEHNR and CDR2 FQNEAQ (reference sequence). V lost 1 base to trimming and J lost 1 base; unmatched junction nucleotides: 5. The CDR3 is made up of 16 amino acids. CDR3 in amino acids: CASSLGQGARNTEAFF. The CDR3 DNA follows: TGTGCCAGCAGCTTAGGGCAGGGGGCTAGGAACACTGAAGCTTTCTTT.

This chain connects TRBV11-2 to TRBJ2-3; weak D call: TRBD1 (6 bases). The V and J ends lost 2 bases and 4 bases respectively, with 10 bases between them. Germline CDR1 SGHAT, CDR2 FQNNGV. The CDR3 has 14 residues. CDR3 nucleotide sequence: TGTGCCAGCAGCTTAAAGGGGGTCGCAGATACGCAGTATTTT. Translating it yields CASSLKGVADTQYF.

A word on this clonotype: This clone may be a read error of a much larger clone one base away. The chain joins TRBV2 to TRBJ2-1; 7 nucleotides align to TRBD1. The J call may be wrong; the DNA end is better matched by TRBJ2-7. Per germline, CDR1 SNHLY and CDR2 FYNNEI. CDR3 length: 14 amino acids. CDR3 DNA sequence: TGTGCCAGCACCGGGACAGTCAACTACAATGAGCAGTACTTC. Translating gives CASTGTVNYNEQYF.

The sample holds a few counts of this clonotype. The chain combines TRBV10-3 with TRBJ1-2, with D unresolved. Germline assignment: CDR1 ENHRY and CDR2 SYGVKD. The germline V and J ends were trimmed by 0 bases and 4 bases, with 9 bases remaining between them. The length of the CDR3 is 14 residues. The CDR3 sequence: CAISESKIGYGYTF. As DNA, the CDR3 is TGTGCCATCAGTGAGTCCAAGATTGGCTATGGCTACACCTTC.

This clonotype was seen ten or more times. This sequence joins TRBV20-1 and TRBJ2-1; D call uncertain. Per germline, CDR1 DFQATT and CDR2 SNEGSKA (reference sequence). V lost 6 bases to trimming and J lost 3 bases, with 15 bases between them. The CDR3 sequence is 14 residues long. This chain's CDR3 is CSAKDPLLYNEQFF. The CDR3, as DNA: TGCAGTGCGAAGGACCCTCTACTCTACAATGAGCAGTTCTTC.

There are many counts of this clonotype. The chain links TRBV2 to TRBJ2-7; D remains unclear. Germline CDR1 reads SNHLY; CDR2 reads FYNNEI. This CDR3 is 14 amino acids long. Deletions cut 3 bases from V and 0 bases from J, with 9 bases between. CDR3 nucleotides: TGTGCCAGCAGTGATGGGCTAGTCTCCTACGAGCAGTACTTC. This gives the protein CASSDGLVSYEQYF.

This chain links TRBV6-1 with TRBJ2-2; D is perhaps TRBD2 (5 bases). V lost 6 bases to trimming and J lost 4 bases, with 15 bases between them. The CDR3 length is 15 residues. Per germline, CDR1 MNHNS and CDR2 SASEGT. The CDR3 region has the DNA TGTGCCAGCAGCCCCGGGGTAGCCGGCACCGGGGAGCTGTTTTTT. It is translated as CASSPGVAGTGELFF.

This clonotype appeared many times. The CDR3 reads CASSEIYEQYF. In nucleotides, the CDR3 is TGTGCCAGCAGTGAGATCTACGAGCAGTACTTC. This rearrangement joins TRBV6-1 to TRBJ2-7, with unresolved D. The V gene lost 3 bases and the J gene lost 3 bases, with 3 bases spanning the gap. The CDR3 is 11 amino acids. Germline V lookup: CDR1 MNHNS, CDR2 SASEGT.

About this clonotype: The junction departs from the called germline gene at one end, perhaps through a read error. J is TRBJ1-1 and V is TRBV7-9; D is unresolved. Per the germline V gene, CDR1 is SEHNR and CDR2 is FQNEAQ (reference sequence). There are 11 residues in the CDR3. DNA of the CDR3: TGTGCCAGCGGCTTGGTAACTGAAGCTTTCTTT. Translation: CASGLVTEAFF. Together with reference TRBV7-9 and TRBJ1-1, the CDR3 gives the full variable domain: DTGVSQNPRHKITKRGQNVTFRCDPISEHNRLYWYRQTLGQGPEFLTYFQNEAQLEKSRLLSDRFSAERPKGSFSTLEIQRTEQGDSAMYLCASGLVTEAFFGQGTRLTVV.

This clonotype came up many times. A junction boundary mismatches the germline segment, possibly from a read error. V is TRBV7-9 and J is TRBJ2-7; 9 bases agree with TRBD1. The CDR3 has 14 amino acids. Germline CDR1 and CDR2: SEHNR and FQNEAQ (reference sequence). In nucleotides, the CDR3 is TGCGCCAGCAGCCTGGACAGGGGTTCTTACGAGCAGTACTTC. Protein: CASSLDRGSYEQYF.

The genes are TRBV6-6 and TRBJ2-3, with D tentatively TRBD2 (6 bases). Germline CDR1 and CDR2: MNHNY and SVGAGI (reference sequence). The CDR3 extends over 16 amino acids. V lost 2 bases, J lost 1 base, and 13 bases lay in between. The CDR3 loop is CASSYGGIGGTDTQYF. The CDR3 DNA sequence: TGTGCCAGCAGTTACGGCGGGATCGGTGGCACAGATACGCAGTATTTT.

This clonotype was counted many times. The chain recombines TRBV28 with TRBJ2-7; 7 positions agree with TRBD2. The CDR3 is made up of 16 amino acids. V was clipped by 3 bases and J by 3 bases; unmatched bases: 11. Germline V lookup: CDR1 MDHEN, CDR2 SYDVKM. The CDR3 spells CASSFSRLAAGYEQYF. DNA of the CDR3: TGTGCCAGCAGTTTTTCCCGGCTAGCGGCTGGCTACGAGCAGTACTTC.

This clonotype was recorded many times. The CDR3 bases are TGTGCCAGCAAGGGGGACCGAACCTACAATGAGCAGTTCTTC. It is translated as CASKGDRTYNEQFF. This chain joins TRBV2 and TRBJ2-1, with D maybe TRBD1 (6 bases). The CDR3 has 14 residues. Germline values: CDR1 SNHLY, CDR2 FYNNEI. V lost 7 bases, J lost 2 bases, and 12 bases lay in between.

This clonotype has at least ten counts. J is TRBJ2-5 and V is TRBV2; the match to TRBD2 covers 11 bases. Looked up from germline, CDR1 is SNHLY and CDR2 is FYNNEI. CDR3 length: 16 amino acids. V shed 4 bases and J 5 bases; nucleotides not matched to a gene: 9. CDR3 loop: CASSVGLAGGAETQYF. The CDR3 DNA is TGTGCCAGCAGTGTCGGGCTAGCGGGAGGAGCGGAGACCCAGTACTTC.

The chain is built from TRBV4-1 and TRBJ2-2; D call uncertain. V was trimmed by 0 bases and J by 2 bases, leaving 16 bases between them. Germline V gene lookup returns CDR1 MGHRA and CDR2 YSYEKL. The CDR3 runs 18 residues. The DNA for the CDR3 is TGCGCCAGCAGCCAAGAGGGCCTTCCCACCCAAAACACCGGGGAGCTGTTTTTT. It encodes CASSQEGLPTQNTGELFF.

This clonotype showed up many times. This chain joins TRBV11-2 and TRBJ2-7, with 9 bases lining up with TRBD1. CDR3 size: 15 residues. The trim removed 1 base at V and 4 bases at J, leaving 5 bases unmatched. Germline lookup yields CDR1 SGHAT and CDR2 FQNNGV. CDR3 nucleotides: TGTGCCAGCAGCTTAGGAGGGACAGGGTATTACGAGCAGTACTTC. Amino acids: CASSLGGTGYYEQYF.

This clonotype was observed at least ten times. The V and J genes are TRBV2 and TRBJ1-5; a weak D match, TRBD1 (5 bases). Germline loops: CDR1 SNHLY, CDR2 FYNNEI. V gave up 8 bases and J gave up 0 bases, with 14 bases separating them. This CDR3 region has 15 residues. The CDR3 sequence is CASRSDSYSNQPQHF. CDR3 sequence (DNA): TGTGCCAGCCGGTCCGACAGTTATAGCAATCAGCCCCAGCATTTT.

Notes on this clonotype: A read error may account for a junction end that differs from germline. The chain uses TRBV5-4 and TRBJ1-3; unclear D gene. This CDR3 spans 17 amino acids. Looked up from germline, CDR1 is SGHNT and CDR2 is YYREEE (reference sequence). DNA of the CDR3: TGCGCCAGCAGCCAAGAAGACGCAGGCCGCTCTGGAAACACCATATATTTT. Protein: CASSQEDAGRSGNTIYF.

This clonotype turned up a few times. CDR3 in DNA: TGCGCCAGCAGCGAAGAGCCACGAACCTACGAGCAGTACTTC. It translates to CASSEEPRTYEQYF. This rearrangement joins TRBV5-1 to TRBJ2-7; no clear D. Trimming pared 4 bases from V and 2 bases from J, leaving 13 bases between. Germline assignment: CDR1 SGHRS and CDR2 YFSETQ. This CDR3 has 14 amino acids. The full variable domain, its missing parts supplied by reference TRBV5-1 and TRBJ2-7, is KAGVTQTPRYLIKTRGQQVTLSCSPISGHRSVSWYQQTPGQGLQFLFEYFSETQRNKGNFPGRFSGRQFSNSRSEMNVSTLELGDSALYLCASSEEPRTYEQYFGPGTRLTVT.

This clonotype was counted ten times or more. The chain carries TRBV12-3 or TRBV12-4 and TRBJ1-6; D unclear. Trimming removed 5 bases at V and 4 bases at J, with 15 bases between. The CDR3 spans 16 residues. The DNA of the CDR3 is TGTGCCAGCAGTCCCGGGTCCCGGTGGTATAATTCACCCCTCCACTTT. This sequence encodes CASSPGSRWYNSPLHF.

This clonotype was recorded only once. One base away lies a much larger clone, so this may be a sequencing read error. This CDR3 is missing its conserved last phenylalanine or tryptophan, likely due to a read error. The chain links TRBV2 to TRBJ2-7; D possibly uses TRBD1 or TRBD2 (5 bases each). This CDR3 has 15 residues. Per the germline V gene, CDR1 is SNHLY and CDR2 is FYNNEI. Trimming left V 4 bases short and J 2 bases short, with 15 bases between. The CDR3 region is CASSGDLGGTYEQYL. The CDR3 region has the DNA TGTGCCAGCAGTGGGGACCTCGGTGGGACCTACGAGCAGTACCTC.

The chain uses TRBV6-1 and TRBJ2-2, with a tentative D call TRBD1 (5 bases). Germline V CDR1 and CDR2: MNHNS, SASEGT. The germline V and J ends were trimmed by 8 bases and 3 bases, with 13 bases remaining between them. The CDR3 sequence is 14 residues long. CDR3 nucleotide sequence: TGTGCCAGCCAGGTGGCAGGGTACACCGGGGAGCTGTTTTTT. Translation: CASQVAGYTGELFF.

In this sample, this clonotype turned up a few times. The chain carries TRBV30 and TRBJ1-6, with a possible D match to TRBD1 (5 bases). CDR1 and CDR2 from the germline V gene are GTSNPN and SVGIG (reference sequence). This CDR3 has 17 residues. Deletions cut 0 bases from V and 8 bases from J, with 20 bases between. The CDR3 region is CAWSVRGVRAAYSPLHF. DNA of the CDR3: TGTGCCTGGAGTGTACGGGGGGTAAGGGCGGCATATTCACCCCTCCACTTT.

Many counts were recorded for this clonotype. The V gene is TRBV12-3 or TRBV12-4, the J gene TRBJ1-1; TRBD1 is a possible D gene (5 bases). This CDR3 comprises 12 residues. Deletions cut 2 bases from V and 10 bases from J, with 11 bases between. CDR3 nucleotide sequence: TGTGCCAGCAGTTTAATATCAGGGAGAGCTTTCTTT. This encodes CASSLISGRAFF.

The chain combines TRBV5-1 with TRBJ1-6; no definite D call. V lost 2 bases and J lost 13, with 16 bases in between. The germline V gene has CDR1 SGHRS and CDR2 YFSETQ. This CDR3 has 14 amino acids. The CDR3 reads CASSLTTPMGPLHF. In DNA, the CDR3 is TGCGCCAGCAGCTTAACAACCCCCATGGGGCCCCTCCACTTT.

The chain has TRBV7-2 and TRBJ2-4, with TRBD2 as a possible D gene (6 bases). This CDR3 is 17 amino acids long. V lost 5 bases and J 0 bases, leaving 17 bases between the germline ends. Germline V gene lookup returns CDR1 SGHTA and CDR2 FQGNSA. CDR3 in amino acids: CASSPLRLGKAKNIQYF. The CDR3 DNA reads as TGTGCCAGCAGCCCCCTTCGACTAGGCAAAGCCAAAAACATTCAGTACTTC.

In its sample, this clonotype was seen many times. The chain uses TRBV2 and TRBJ2-1, with D tentatively TRBD2 (5 bases). The germline gives CDR1 SNHLY, CDR2 FYNNEI. Trimming took off 3 bases at V and 4 bases at J, with 10 bases between the two ends. The CDR3 sequence is 14 residues long. CDR3 sequence reads: CASSDLTRYNEQFF. CDR3 coding DNA: TGTGCCAGCAGTGATCTCACTAGATACAATGAGCAGTTCTTC.